This entry lists 23 T cell receptor beta chains sequenced from one sample in a study of human T cells and chemical hapten exposure. TCRdb itself ran the RACE reads through MiXCR, one entry per CDR3 protein. In the table there are roughly 110,000 distinct CDR3 sequences, roughly 12% of which are singletons. Time point: pre-sensitization, week 0. Treatment given: therapeutic diphenylcyclopropenone sensitization with weekly scalp DPC. The material was whole blood, obtained in connection with sensitization to the hapten diphenylcyclopropenone (DPC). The source is a woman in her fifties or sixties with alopecia areata. Some clones in this sample may be carry-over from other donors' samples.

In this sample, this clonotype turned up many times. The V call is TRBV2, the J call TRBJ1-2; D remains unclear. The germline V and J ends were trimmed by 8 bases and 3 bases, with 16 bases remaining between them. The CDR3 is 14 residues long. The germline CDR1 and CDR2 sequences are SNHLY and FYNNEI. Written as DNA, the CDR3 is TGTGCCAGCTCGAGGGCAGGATTAGACTATGGCTACACCTTC. It yields the protein CASSRAGLDYGYTF.

There are a few counts of this clonotype. The gene calls are TRBV2 and TRBJ1-5; a possible D gene is TRBD1 (5 bases). The CDR3 contains 16 residues. CDR1 is SNHLY, CDR2 FYNNEI, per germline. Trimming cost V 4 bases and J 2 bases, with 15 bases left between them. CDR3 amino acids: CASSGGKGLGNQPQHF. The CDR3 DNA is TGTGCCAGCAGTGGGGGCAAAGGGTTGGGCAATCAGCCCCAGCATTTT. Combining the CDR3 with reference TRBV2 and TRBJ1-5 gives the whole variable domain EPEVTQTPSHQVTQMGQEVILRCVPISNHLYFYWYRQILGQKVEFLVSFYNNEISEKSEIFDDQFSVERPDGSNFTLKIRSTKLEDSAMYFCASSGGKGLGNQPQHFGDGTRLSIL.

V usage is TRBV12-3 or TRBV12-4 and J usage is TRBJ1-1; unclear D gene. V gave up 4 bases and J gave up 1 base, with 10 bases separating them. The CDR3 is 14 amino acids. CDR3 nucleotide sequence: TGTGCCAGCAGTTGGAGGGTCACGAACACTGAAGCTTTCTTT. It is translated as CASSWRVTNTEAFF.

The chain has TRBV5-1 and TRBJ1-5; the match to TRBD1 covers 9 bases. CDR1 and CDR2 from the germline V gene are SGHRS and YFSETQ. The CDR3 consists of 15 residues. V trimming: 3 bases; J trimming: 4 bases; junction bases outside the gene matches: 5. Written as DNA, the CDR3 is TGCGCCAGCAGCTCGGGACAGGGCGATAATCAGCCCCAGCATTTT. It specifies CASSSGQGDNQPQHF.

The sample holds a few counts of this clonotype. The V and J genes are TRBV10-3 and TRBJ2-7; 9 bases agree with TRBD2. This CDR3 comprises 14 residues. Unmatched junction bases numbered 7, after V lost 5 bases and J lost 5 bases. The germline CDR1 and CDR2 sequences are ENHRY and SYGVKD. CDR3 protein: CAISQLAGVDEQYF. As DNA, the CDR3 is TGTGCCATCAGTCAGTTAGCGGGAGTCGACGAGCAGTACTTC.

The chain recombines TRBV7-9 with TRBJ2-2; unclear D gene. This CDR3 is built from 14 residues. Trimming took off 0 bases at V and 5 bases at J, with 7 bases between the two ends. Germline V gene lookup returns CDR1 SEHNR and CDR2 FQNEAQ (reference sequence). The CDR3 DNA reads TGTGCCAGCAGCTTAGCCGCTGGGACCGGGGAGCTGTTTTTT. Its translation: CASSLAAGTGELFF.

The rearrangement joins TRBV5-4 to TRBJ2-4; 8 bases line up with TRBD2. This CDR3 region has 16 residues. Trimming at V came to 0 bases and at J to 1 base, leaving 3 bases not matched to a gene. Per germline, CDR1 SGHNT and CDR2 YYREEE (reference sequence). As DNA, the CDR3 is TGTGCCAGCAGCTTGGCCTCTAGCGGGGCCAAAAACATTCAGTACTTC. Translating gives CASSLASSGAKNIQYF.

This chain links TRBV6-2 or TRBV6-3 with TRBJ2-5, with D perhaps TRBD1 (6 bases). This CDR3 has 16 residues. V gave up 2 bases and J gave up 4 bases, with 17 bases separating them. Germline values: CDR1 MNHEY, CDR2 SVGEGT. This CDR3 is CASSYAEGVLGETQYF. The CDR3 DNA is TGTGCCAGCAGTTACGCCGAGGGGGTCTTGGGAGAGACCCAGTACTTC.

This chain uses TRBV29-1 with TRBJ2-3, with 7 positions matching TRBD2. V trimming: 3 bases; J trimming: 10 bases; junction bases outside the gene matches: 19. The CDR3 sequence is 16 residues long. The V gene's germline CDR1 is SQVTM and CDR2 ANQGSEA. This chain's CDR3 is CSVEALAEKLSGAQYF. CDR3 coding DNA: TGCAGCGTTGAGGCCCTAGCGGAAAAATTAAGTGGGGCGCAGTATTTT.

This clonotype showed up just a few times. This chain connects TRBV7-8 to TRBJ2-5; TRBD1 matches at 8 bases. Unmatched junction bases numbered 14, after V lost 10 bases and J lost 4 bases. This CDR3 contains 15 residues. CDR1 and CDR2 from the germline V gene are SGHVS and FQNEAQ. The CDR3 DNA reads TGTGCCACCACTTCGGATCACGACAGGGGAGAGACCCAGTACTTC. As protein: CATTSDHDRGETQYF. Based on the CDR3 plus reference TRBV7-8 and TRBJ2-5, the full variable domain is GAGVSQSPRYKVAKRGQDVALRCDPISGHVSLFWYQQALGQGPEFLTYFQNEAQLDKSGLPSDRFFAERPEGSVSTLKIQRTQQEDSAVYLCATTSDHDRGETQYFGPGTRLLVL.

The table lists this clonotype with many counts. This rearrangement joins TRBV7-2 to TRBJ2-3; D remains unclear. Looked up from germline, CDR1 is SGHTA and CDR2 is FQGNSA. The CDR3 is made up of 14 amino acids. The V end was cut by 4 bases, the J end by 2 bases, with 10 bases between. The CDR3 sequence is CASSYTTFTDTQYF. The CDR3 DNA reads as TGTGCCAGCAGCTACACGACCTTCACAGATACGCAGTATTTT. The full variable domain, completed using reference TRBV7-2 and TRBJ2-3, is GAGVSQSPSNKVTEKGKDVELRCDPISGHTALYWYRQSLGQGLEFLIYFQGNSAPDKSGLPSDRFSAERTGGSVSTLTIQRTQQEDSAVYLCASSYTTFTDTQYFGPGTRLTVL.

This clonotype was seen a few times. The chain recombines TRBV7-2 with TRBJ1-1; D possibly corresponds to TRBD1 (5 bases). This CDR3 region has 12 residues. Trimming took 5 bases from V and 8 from J, leaving 12 bases between them. CDR1 is SGHTA and CDR2 is FQGNSA in the germline V gene. In nucleotides, the CDR3 is TGTGCCAGCAGCCCCTGGACAAAAGAAGCTTTCTTT. The encoded protein is CASSPWTKEAFF.

The chain combines TRBV20-1 with TRBJ1-1, with D uncertain. Germline loops: CDR1 DFQATT, CDR2 SNEGSKA (reference sequence). Trimming pared 5 bases from V and 7 bases from J, leaving 11 bases between. CDR3 length equals 11 residues. The CDR3 region has the DNA TGCAGTGCTCCCTGGGGAGTTGAAGCTTTCTTT. Its translation is CSAPWGVEAFF.

The chain combines TRBV4-1 with TRBJ2-5, with a weak D call TRBD1 (5 bases). Germline CDR1 reads MGHRA; CDR2 reads YSYEKL. CDR3 length equals 13 residues. With 0 bases removed from V and 6 bases from J, the gap between germline ends came to 8 bases. The CDR3 reads CASSQDMGQTQYF. CDR3 in DNA: TGCGCCAGCAGCCAAGATATGGGGCAGACCCAGTACTTC.

The chain couples TRBV27 to TRBJ2-1, with TRBD2 matching over 9 bases. The CDR3 has 14 residues. The V gene's germline CDR1 is MNHEY and CDR2 SMNVEV (reference sequence). J lost 14 bases, V lost 7 bases, and 15 bases had no gene match. As DNA, the CDR3 is TGTGCCAGCACCCGGCAGTCCGTAGCGGGAGAGAAGTTCTTC. Translating it yields CASTRQSVAGEKFF.

J is TRBJ1-1 and V is TRBV7-2; 8 bases agree with TRBD1. There are 19 residues in the CDR3. CDR1 and CDR2 from the germline V gene are SGHTA and FQGNSA. The V gene end was trimmed by 5 bases and the J gene end by 3 bases; junction bases not matched to a gene: 20. The CDR3 DNA reads TGTGCCAGCAGCGCCCACTGGGCAGGGGGCAGGGATAGGGACACTGAAGCTTTCTTT. Amino acids: CASSAHWAGGRDRDTEAFF.

The chain is built from TRBV3-1 and TRBJ2-6; no definite D call. The CDR3 runs to 15 residues. CDR1 and CDR2 from the germline V gene are LGHDT and YNNKEL (reference sequence). The ends were cut back, 1 base at V and 0 bases at J, with 4 bases in the middle. CDR3 sequence: CASSQVGSGANVLTF. CDR3 bases: TGTGCCAGCAGCCAAGTGGGCTCTGGGGCCAACGTCCTGACTTTC.

In its sample, this clonotype was seen a few times. J is TRBJ2-2 and V is TRBV7-6; 11 bases align to TRBD2. This CDR3 is 18 amino acids long. The ends lost 5 bases at V and 4 bases at J; junction bases unmatched: 12. Germline V gene sequence: CDR1 SGHVS, CDR2 FNYEAQ. The CDR3 DNA follows: TGTGCCAGCAGCCCTATTATAGCGGGGGGGCCGGCCACCGGGGAGCTGTTTTTT. Amino acids: CASSPIIAGGPATGELFF.

The chain carries TRBV3-1 and TRBJ2-1; 7 bases align to TRBD1. The CDR3 totals 20 residues. V lost 0 bases and J lost 2; bases outside the gene matches: 16. CDR1 is LGHDT, CDR2 YNNKEL, per germline (reference sequence). CDR3 nucleotide sequence: TGTGCCAGCAGCCAAGATTCGGCCTTTTACAGACAGGGAGCCTACAATGAGCAGTTCTTC. Amino acids: CASSQDSAFYRQGAYNEQFF.

V usage is TRBV28 and J usage is TRBJ2-2; TRBD2 might be the D (6 bases). The germline V gene has CDR1 MDHEN and CDR2 SYDVKM. This CDR3 comprises 15 residues. V gave up 5 bases and J gave up 4 bases, with 14 bases separating them. The CDR3 DNA reads as TGTGCCAGCAGTCTTGGAGGAGGGAGCACCGGGGAGCTGTTTTTT. This translates into CASSLGGGSTGELFF. The whole variable domain, remainder taken from reference TRBV28 and TRBJ2-2, is DVKVTQSSRYLVKRTGEKVFLECVQDMDHENMFWYRQDPGLGLRLIYFSYDVKMKEKGDIPEGYSVSREKKERFSLILESASTNQTSMYLCASSLGGGSTGELFFGEGSRLTVL.

This clonotype was observed many times. Sequence at one end of the junction differs from germline and may be a read error. V usage is TRBV5-1 and J usage is TRBJ1-1; no firm D call. The CDR3 is made up of 13 amino acids. Germline V gene data show CDR1 as SGHRS and CDR2 as YFSETQ. DNA of the CDR3: TGTGCCAGCTCACTTGGGGAGAACACTGAAGCTTTCTTT. Translated, it gives CASSLGENTEAFF.

The chain couples TRBV4-3 to TRBJ2-3, with 7 bases that match TRBD1. The V gene end was trimmed by 4 bases and the J gene end by 7 bases; junction bases not matched to a gene: 23. This CDR3 comprises 19 residues. Germline-derived CDR1 and CDR2 are LGHNA and YSLEER. Written as DNA, the CDR3 is TGCGCCAGCAGCCGATTGACCGGGACAGCTGGGGCCGGTCCGAATACGCAGTATTTT. The encoded protein is CASSRLTGTAGAGPNTQYF.

The rearrangement links TRBV6-2 or TRBV6-3 to TRBJ2-7, with D tentatively TRBD1 (6 bases). Germline CDR1 and CDR2: MNHEY and SVGEGT. Trimming took off 11 bases at V and 2 bases at J, with 19 bases between the two ends. CDR3 length: 14 residues. CDR3 sequence (DNA): TGTGCCGGCACCAAGGGGGTTTACCCCTACGAGCAGTACTTC. This gives the protein CAGTKGVYPYEQYF.